The T cell receptor beta chain described here comes from a study of OX40 agonist ivuxolimab in advanced cancers. Study background: Partial responses were achieved by three patients, of whom one had hepatocellular carcinoma and two had cutaneous melanoma.

Systemic immunosuppression or autoimmune disease history was grounds to exclude patients. A note on this clone: Its target is not known.

Study findings and constraints: The specificity for antigen of the expanded peripheral T cells was not determined. Clonal expansion among partial responders at 0.1-3.0 mg/kg ranked near the lowest.

Germline assignment: CDR1 GTSNPN and CDR2 SVGIG (reference sequence). The CDR3 extends over 17 amino acids. The V and J ends lost 1 base and 2 bases, in that order; junction bases with no gene match: 12. Clones were read by immunoSEQ multiplex PCR, and TCRdb kept only the in-frame ones, dropping some. This table holds tens of thousands of clones, roughly 80% found once. The clonotype originates from an adult with an advanced solid tumor such as melanoma, head and neck, liver or kidney cancer. The specimen was CD4+ or CD8+ T cells sorted from blood, collected in a trial of the OX40 agonist ivuxolimab. The chain combines TRBV30 with TRBJ2-3; TRBD2 matches at 7 bases. This CDR3 reads CAWSGYGGVATTDTQYF. The CDR3 nucleotides are TGTGCCTGGAGTGGCTATGGGGGGGTGGCCACCACAGATACGCAGTATTTT.